The present T cell receptor (beta chain) was sequenced within a study of T-cell reconstitution after alpha-beta-depleted transplantation in children listed by TCRdb under 2016. For the study in its entirety: Using TCR repertoire profiling, the study followed T-cell immune reconstitution in a quantitative way in children after TCRalphabeta/CD19-depleted allogeneic hematopoietic cell transplantation.

This clonotype was counted a few times. Its cognate antigen has yet to be identified. Its ends do not fully match the called genes, so a read error is possible. Reading from cysteine to phenylalanine, the CDR3 counts 13 amino acids. Only the CDR3 DNA stays, 39 bases, in frame from base 1. Taken from the germline V gene, the CDR1 and CDR2 loops are MNHEY and SVGAGI. The method behind the library was PCR. Sequencing instrument: Illumina HiSeq 2500. TCR library preparation used molecular barcoding, with unique molecular identifiers applied to normalize quantification of the TCRbeta repertoire. Using fastp at Q25 and MiXCR, TCRdb reprocessed the public reads and kept productive beta chains. Each CDR3 protein gets just one entry, which takes the most common genes and DNA from the rows behind it. In this sample the table shows more than 250,000 distinct CDR3 sequences, about a tenth of which occur a single time. 9.5% to 13% of the sample goes to the ten largest clones.

The sequence is built from TRBV6-5 and TRBJ1-1, and possibly TRBD1, on 5 matching bases. The sequence was obtained from a human donor who donated a stem cell graft to a child with SCID. Sequences were derived from PBMCs from the stem cell graft donor, sampled from the stem cell graft. The CDR3 protein: CASSYSGGTEMSF. The DNA is as follows: TGTGCCAGCAGTTACTCGGGGGGGACCGAGATGAGCTTT.